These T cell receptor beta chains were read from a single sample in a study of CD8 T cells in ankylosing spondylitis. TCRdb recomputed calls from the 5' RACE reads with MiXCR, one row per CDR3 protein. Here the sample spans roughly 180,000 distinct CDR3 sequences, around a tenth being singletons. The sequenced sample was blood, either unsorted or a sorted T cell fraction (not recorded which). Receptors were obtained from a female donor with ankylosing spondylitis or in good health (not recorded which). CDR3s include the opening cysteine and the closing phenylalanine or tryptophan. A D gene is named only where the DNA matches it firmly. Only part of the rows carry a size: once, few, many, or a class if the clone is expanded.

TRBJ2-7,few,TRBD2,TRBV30,TGTGCCTGGAGTTCTTCTAGCGGGTACGAGCAGTACTTC,CAWSSSSGYEQYF
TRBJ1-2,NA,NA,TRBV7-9,TGTGCCAGCAGCTTAGTAGGGGTTGAGTATGGCTACACCTTC,CASSLVGVEYGYTF
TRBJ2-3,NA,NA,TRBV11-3,TGTGCCAGCAGCTTAGAGGCGGGGAGGAAGTATTTT,CASSLEAGRKYF
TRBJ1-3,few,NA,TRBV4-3,TGCGCCAGCAGCCCCCTCGGAAACCCGGGAGCCATATATTTT,CASSPLGNPGAIYF
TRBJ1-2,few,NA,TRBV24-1,TGTGCCACCAGTGATCATAGCCTTAACTATGGCTACACCTTC,CATSDHSLNYGYTF
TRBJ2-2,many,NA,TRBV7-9,TGTGCCAACAAGGGGGAGAACACCGGGGAGCTGTTTTTT,CANKGENTGELFF
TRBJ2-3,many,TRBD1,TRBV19,TGTGCCAGTACGACGGGACAGGGTACAGATACGCAGTATTTT,CASTTGQGTDTQYF
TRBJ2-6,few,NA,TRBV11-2,TGTGCCAGCGCGGTCTTCTTCTCTGGGGCCAACGTCCTGACTTTC,CASAVFFSGANVLTF
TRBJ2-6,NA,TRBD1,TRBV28,TGTGCCAGCAGTCCGCCTCCGACAGGGTACGGGGCCAACGTCCTGACTTTC,CASSPPPTGYGANVLTF
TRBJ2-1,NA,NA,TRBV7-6,TGTGCCAGCAGCTTAGCAGGGAGGTACAATGAGCAGTTCTTC,CASSLAGRYNEQFF
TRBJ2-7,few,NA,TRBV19,TGTGCCAGTAGTGACATGGCCCGGGGATACGAGCAGTACTTC,CASSDMARGYEQYF
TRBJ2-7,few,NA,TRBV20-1,TGCAGTGGAAGGCAGGGAGGATACGAGCAGTACTTC,CSGRQGGYEQYF
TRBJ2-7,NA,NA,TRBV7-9,TGTGCCAGCAGCTTGGACTACCGGGAGCAGTACTTC,CASSLDYREQYF
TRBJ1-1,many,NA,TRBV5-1,TGCGCCAGCAGCTTGTCCAACGGGGGCCCTGAAGCTTTCTTT,CASSLSNGGPEAFF
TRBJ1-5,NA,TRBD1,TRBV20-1,TGCAGTGCTGGGACAGATAGCAATCAGCCCCAGCATTTT,CSAGTDSNQPQHF
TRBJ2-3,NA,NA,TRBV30,TGTGCCTTACAACCCGCGGGACGCACAGATACGCAGTATTTT,CALQPAGRTDTQYF
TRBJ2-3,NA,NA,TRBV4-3,TGCGCCAGCAGCCAAGACCCCACAGATACGCAGTATTTT,CASSQDPTDTQYF
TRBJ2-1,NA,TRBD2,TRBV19,TGTGCCAGTATGGTAGCCGGGGGGGGAGAGCAGTTCTTC,CASMVAGGGEQFF
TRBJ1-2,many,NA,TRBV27,TGTGCCAGCAGTATAACAGAGACCAACTATGGCTACACCTTC,CASSITETNYGYTF
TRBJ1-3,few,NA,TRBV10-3,TGTGCCACCGCGGGGGGGGGCTCTGGAAACACCATATATTTT,CATAGGGSGNTIYF
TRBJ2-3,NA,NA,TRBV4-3,TGCGCCAGCAGCCCCAACTCATTCACAGATACGCAGTATTTT,CASSPNSFTDTQYF
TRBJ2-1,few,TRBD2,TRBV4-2,TGTGCCAGCAGTCCTAGCGGGAGCGACTACAATGAGCAGTTCTTC,CASSPSGSDYNEQFF
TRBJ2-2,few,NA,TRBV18,TGTGCCAGCTCACCCTGGACAAGGGTGAGGACCGGGGAGCTGTTTTTT,CASSPWTRVRTGELFF
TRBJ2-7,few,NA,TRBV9,TGTGCCAGCAGCAGAGGAGGGGGAGTAGACGAGCAGTACTTC,CASSRGGGVDEQYF
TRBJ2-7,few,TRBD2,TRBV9,TGTGCCAGCAGCCCGGATCTAGCGGGAGAAAACGAGCAGTACTTC,CASSPDLAGENEQYF
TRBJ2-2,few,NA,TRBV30,TGTGCCTGGAGTTCCGCAGCCAGCTCGGGGGAGCTGTTTTTT,CAWSSAASSGELFF
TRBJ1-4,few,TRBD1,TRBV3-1,TGTGCCAGCAGCCGACGACAGGGTGATGAAAAACTGTTTTTT,CASSRRQGDEKLFF
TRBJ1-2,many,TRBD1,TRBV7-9,TGTGCCAGCAGCCAGACAGGGGGCGGCTACACCTTC,CASSQTGGGYTF
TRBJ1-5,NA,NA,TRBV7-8,TGTGCCAGCAGCTCTCAGGGAGGCGGCAATCAGCCCCAGCATTTT,CASSSQGGGNQPQHF
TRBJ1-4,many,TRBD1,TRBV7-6,TGTGCCAGCAGTTCTGACAGGGGTGAAAAACTGTTTTTT,CASSSDRGEKLFF
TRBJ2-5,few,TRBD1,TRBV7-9,TGTGCCAGCAGGCAGGGGGCTCGGTGGGAAGAGACCCAGTACTTC,CASRQGARWEETQYF
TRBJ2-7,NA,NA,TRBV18,TGTGCCAGCTCTTCAACCCTAGCTTATACCTACGAGCAGTACTTC,CASSSTLAYTYEQYF
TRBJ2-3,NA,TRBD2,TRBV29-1,TGCAGCGCCGGAACTAGCGGGAGGCTAACAGATACGCAGTATTTT,CSAGTSGRLTDTQYF
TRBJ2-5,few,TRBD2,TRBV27,TGTGCCAGCAGCGGAGGAGCGGGAGTTGGGACCCAGTACTTC,CASSGGAGVGTQYF
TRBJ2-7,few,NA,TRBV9,TGTGCCAGCAGCCCCGGGGTGGGACTCTCCTACGAGCAGTACTTC,CASSPGVGLSYEQYF
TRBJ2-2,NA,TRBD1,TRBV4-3,TGCGCCAGCAGCCAGGGACAGGGGGAGGCCGGGGAGCTGTTTTTT,CASSQGQGEAGELFF
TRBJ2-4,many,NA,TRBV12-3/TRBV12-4,TGTGCCAAGGATGAGGACATTCAGTACTTC,CAKDEDIQYF